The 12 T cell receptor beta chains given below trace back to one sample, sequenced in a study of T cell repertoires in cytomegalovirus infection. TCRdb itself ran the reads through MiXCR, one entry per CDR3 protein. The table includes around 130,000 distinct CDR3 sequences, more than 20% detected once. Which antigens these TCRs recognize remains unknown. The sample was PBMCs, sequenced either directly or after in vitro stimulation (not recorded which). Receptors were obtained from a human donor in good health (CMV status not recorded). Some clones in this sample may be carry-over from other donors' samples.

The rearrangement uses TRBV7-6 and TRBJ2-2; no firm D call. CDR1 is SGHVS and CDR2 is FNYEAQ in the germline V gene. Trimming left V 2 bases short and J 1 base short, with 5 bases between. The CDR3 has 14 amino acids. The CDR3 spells CASSLHGNTGELFF. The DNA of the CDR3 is TGTGCCAGCAGCTTACATGGGAACACCGGGGAGCTGTTTTTT.

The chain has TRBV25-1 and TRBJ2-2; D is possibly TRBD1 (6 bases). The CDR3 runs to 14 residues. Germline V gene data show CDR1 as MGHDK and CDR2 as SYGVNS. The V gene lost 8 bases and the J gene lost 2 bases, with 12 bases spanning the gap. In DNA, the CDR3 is TGTGCCAGCGTGTCCAGGGGCAACACCGGGGAGCTGTTTTTT. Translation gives CASVSRGNTGELFF.

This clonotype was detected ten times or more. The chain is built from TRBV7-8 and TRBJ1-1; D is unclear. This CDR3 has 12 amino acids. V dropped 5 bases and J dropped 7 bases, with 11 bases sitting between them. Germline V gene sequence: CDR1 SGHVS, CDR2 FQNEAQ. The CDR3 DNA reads TGTGCCAGCAGCAACCCCAGTGGTGAAGCTTTCTTT. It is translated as CASSNPSGEAFF.

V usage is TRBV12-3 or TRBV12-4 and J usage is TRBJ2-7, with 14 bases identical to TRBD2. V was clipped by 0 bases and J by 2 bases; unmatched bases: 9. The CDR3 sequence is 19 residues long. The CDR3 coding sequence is TGTGCCAGCAGTTTAGCTCTGGGGACTAGCGGGAGCAAGGCCTACGAGCAGTACTTC. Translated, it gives CASSLALGTSGSKAYEQYF.

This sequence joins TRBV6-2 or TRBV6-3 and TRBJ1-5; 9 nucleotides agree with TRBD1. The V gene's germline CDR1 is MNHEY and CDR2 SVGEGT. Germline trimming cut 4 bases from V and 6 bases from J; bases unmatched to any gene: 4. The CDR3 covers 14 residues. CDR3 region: CASSSTGGVQPQHF. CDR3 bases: TGTGCCAGCAGTTCCACAGGGGGCGTTCAGCCCCAGCATTTT.

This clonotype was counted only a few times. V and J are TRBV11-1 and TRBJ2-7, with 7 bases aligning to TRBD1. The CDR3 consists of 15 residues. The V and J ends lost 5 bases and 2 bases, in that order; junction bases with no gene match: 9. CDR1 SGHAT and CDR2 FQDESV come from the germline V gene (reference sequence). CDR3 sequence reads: CASSPPGTATYEQYF. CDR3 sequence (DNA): TGTGCCAGCAGCCCACCCGGGACAGCTACCTACGAGCAGTACTTC.

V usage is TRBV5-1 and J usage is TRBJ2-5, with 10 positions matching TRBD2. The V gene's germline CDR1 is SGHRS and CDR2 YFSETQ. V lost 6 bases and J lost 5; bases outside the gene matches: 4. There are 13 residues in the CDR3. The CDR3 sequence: CASKLAGVETQYF. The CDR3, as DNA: TGCGCCAGCAAGCTAGCGGGAGTGGAGACCCAGTACTTC.

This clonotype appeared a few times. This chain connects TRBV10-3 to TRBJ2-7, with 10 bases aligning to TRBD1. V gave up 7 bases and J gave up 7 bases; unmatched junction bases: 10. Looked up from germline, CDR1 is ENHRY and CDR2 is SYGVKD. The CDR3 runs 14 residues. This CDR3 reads CAINGDRGRDEQYF. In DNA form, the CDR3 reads TGTGCCATCAACGGGGACAGGGGACGGGATGAGCAGTACTTC.

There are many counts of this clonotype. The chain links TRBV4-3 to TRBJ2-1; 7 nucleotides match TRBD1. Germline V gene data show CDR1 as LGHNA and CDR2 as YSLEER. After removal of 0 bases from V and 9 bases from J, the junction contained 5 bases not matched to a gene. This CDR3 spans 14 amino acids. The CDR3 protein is CASSQDNSGGEQFF. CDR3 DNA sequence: TGCGCCAGCAGCCAAGATAACTCAGGGGGTGAGCAGTTCTTC.

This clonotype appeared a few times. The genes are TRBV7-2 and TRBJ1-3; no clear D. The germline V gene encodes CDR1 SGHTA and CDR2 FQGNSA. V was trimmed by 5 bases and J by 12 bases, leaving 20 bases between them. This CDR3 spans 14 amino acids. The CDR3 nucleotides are TGTGCCAGCAGCGAAGACTTCCACTCTGGAAACATATATTTT. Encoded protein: CASSEDFHSGNIYF.

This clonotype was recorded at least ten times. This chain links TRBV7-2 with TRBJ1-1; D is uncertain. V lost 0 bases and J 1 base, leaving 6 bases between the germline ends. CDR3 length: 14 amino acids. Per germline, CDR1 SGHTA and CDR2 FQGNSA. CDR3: CASSLAKWNTEAFF. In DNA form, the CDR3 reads TGTGCCAGCAGCTTAGCGAAATGGAACACTGAAGCTTTCTTT.

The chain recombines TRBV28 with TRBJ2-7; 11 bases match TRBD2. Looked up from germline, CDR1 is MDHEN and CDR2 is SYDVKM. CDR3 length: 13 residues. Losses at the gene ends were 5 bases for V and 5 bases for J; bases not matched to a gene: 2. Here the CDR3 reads CASSPGLADEQYF. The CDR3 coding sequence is TGTGCCAGCAGTCCGGGACTAGCGGACGAGCAGTACTTC.